This note documents a single T cell receptor (beta chain) sequence. Its antigen is unidentified. This entry comes from a study of T-cell memory formation after mild COVID-19. Study information: TCR clusters were largely donor specific.

Each CDR3 protein gets one entry after TCRdb re-called the 5' RACE reads with MiXCR. Here the sample spans around 510,000 distinct CDR3 sequences, roughly 20% being singletons. Broader study findings: The main location of contracting CD4+ clones was CM and EM, and that of contracting CD8+ clones was EMRA. There was a balanced CD4/CD8 profile in clones contracting day 15 to 85, and later expanders leaned CD4+. Several responding clones turned up in pre-infection memory, indicating that cross-reactive memory may have taken part.

Sequenced sample: PBMCs or a T cell subset sorted from them (not recorded which). The TCR comes from an adult woman who had mild COVID-19 (a few samples of this study predate the infection). Cell type and time point are not known.

The CDR3 loop reads CASSITSGGSLSETQYF. The CDR3 bases are TGTGCCAGCAGCATCACATCCGGAGGGTCCCTTTCAGAGACCCAGTACTTC. The chain carries TRBV6-6 and TRBJ2-5; possibly TRBD2 for D (6 bases). CDR1 and CDR2 (germline): MNHNY, SVGAGI (reference sequence). With 6 bases removed from V and 4 bases from J, the gap between germline ends came to 24 bases. The CDR3 has 17 amino acids.